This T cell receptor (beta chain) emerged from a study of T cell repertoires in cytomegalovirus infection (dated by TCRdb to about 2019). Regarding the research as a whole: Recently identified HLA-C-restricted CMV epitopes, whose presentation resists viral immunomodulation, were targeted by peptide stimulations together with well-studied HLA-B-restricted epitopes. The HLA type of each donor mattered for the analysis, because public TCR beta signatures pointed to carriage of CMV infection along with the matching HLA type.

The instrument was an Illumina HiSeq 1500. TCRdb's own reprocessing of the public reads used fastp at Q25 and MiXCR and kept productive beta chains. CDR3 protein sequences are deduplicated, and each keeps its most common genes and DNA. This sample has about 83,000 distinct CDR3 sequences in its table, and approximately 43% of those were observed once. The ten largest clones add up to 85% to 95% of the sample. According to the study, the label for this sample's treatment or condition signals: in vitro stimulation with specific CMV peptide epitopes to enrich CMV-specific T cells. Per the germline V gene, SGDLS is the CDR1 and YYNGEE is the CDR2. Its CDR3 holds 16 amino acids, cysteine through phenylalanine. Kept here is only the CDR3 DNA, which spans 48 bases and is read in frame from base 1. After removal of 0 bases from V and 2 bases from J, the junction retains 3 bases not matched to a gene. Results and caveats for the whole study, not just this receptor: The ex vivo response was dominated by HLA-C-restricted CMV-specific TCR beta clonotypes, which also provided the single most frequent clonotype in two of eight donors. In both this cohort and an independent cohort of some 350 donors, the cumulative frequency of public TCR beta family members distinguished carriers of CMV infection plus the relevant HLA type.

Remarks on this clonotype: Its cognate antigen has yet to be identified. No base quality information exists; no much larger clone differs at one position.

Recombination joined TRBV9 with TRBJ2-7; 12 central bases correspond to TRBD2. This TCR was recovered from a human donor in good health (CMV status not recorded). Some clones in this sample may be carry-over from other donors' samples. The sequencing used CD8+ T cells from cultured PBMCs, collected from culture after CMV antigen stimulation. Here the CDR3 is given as CASSVALAGGTYEQYF. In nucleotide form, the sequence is TGTGCCAGCAGCGTAGCCCTAGCGGGAGGGACCTACGAGCAGTACTTC.